These T cell receptor beta chains were read from a single sample in a study of cytomegalovirus exposure and HLA in healthy donors. Data came from immunoSEQ multiplex PCR; TCRdb stores just in-frame clones and leaves some out. Across about 70,000 clones, the top ten clones capture around 2.4% of the sample. Sequencing used PBMCs. These receptor sequences come from a female donor in good health and CMV-seropositive. Both conserved end residues are part of each CDR3.

TRBV27,TRBJ2-7,CASSFSGGPYEQYF
TRBV6-5,TRBJ2-6,CASSPGFSGANVLTF
TRBV30,TRBJ2-2,CAWSATSGSIGELFF
TRBV5-1,TRBJ2-7,CASSSLGQTISTYEQYF
TRBV13,TRBJ2-1,CASRTTSGYNEQFF
TRBV7-2,TRBJ2-2,CASTGTHGSNTGELFF
TRBV30,TRBJ1-1,CAWSRQGTEAFF
TRBV4-3,TRBJ2-1,CASSQDTLAVEQFF
TRBV5-1,TRBJ2-7,CASSLFGGGVDEQYF
TRBV15,TRBJ2-2,CATSRPSGTGGGELFF
TRBV30,TRBJ1-4,CAGSATEFPNEKLFF
TRBV4-1,TRBJ2-3,CASSQDLPATDTQYF
TRBV4-2,TRBJ2-7,CASSQDPTSGVYEQYF
TRBV5-1,TRBJ1-1,CASSRDRGIAEAFF
TRBV5-6,TRBJ2-7,CASSSAYEQYF
TRBV9,TRBJ2-7,CASSVAPSGTYEQYF
TRBV5-1,TRBJ1-2,CASSFYRDLARGYTF
TRBV6-5,TRBJ1-2,CASSYSIRSGANGYTF
TRBV4-1,TRBJ2-7,CASSQESGSSYEQYF
TRBV4-3,TRBJ1-6,CASSEGVDPNSPLHF
TRBV28,TRBJ2-7,CASSFPASGGEQYF
TRBV4-1,TRBJ1-1,CASSPGPPGGTEAFF
TRBV4-2,TRBJ2-3,CASSGGAFRDTQYF
TRBV9,TRBJ2-5,CASSVDSSGETQYF
TRBV7-2,TRBJ2-7,CASRAGGPKSEQYF
TRBV18,TRBJ2-2,CASSPGTGRTGELFF
TRBV6-5,TRBJ1-3,CASSYRRDRERNTIYF
TRBV28,TRBJ2-5,CASSLLGTGYQETQYF
TRBV4-1,TRBJ2-7,CASSQVEGTYEQYF
TRBV7-2,TRBJ2-2,CASSLGLYNTGELFF
TRBV28,TRBJ1-2,CASRGPLDGYTF
TRBV19,TRBJ1-1,CASSLTGGGTEAFF
TRBV30,TRBJ2-3,CAWSVKLAGADTQYF
TRBV4-3,TRBJ2-3,CASSLSPLAGGADTQYF
TRBV11-3,TRBJ2-5,CASSLGGGTGGEETQYF
TRBV4-3,TRBJ2-7,CASSQEPGLAGTYEQYF
TRBV7-9,TRBJ1-1,CASSQISGASEAFF
TRBV7-2,TRBJ2-4,CASSQKRDRAKNIQYF
TRBV7-3,TRBJ2-2,CASRAPGLAGTGELFF
TRBV19,TRBJ1-1,CASTAEGTGDTEAFF
TRBV7-2,TRBJ1-1,CASSFTYPRNQAFF
TRBV2,TRBJ1-2,CASSRGQGGTPGYTF
TRBV6-5,TRBJ1-5,CASSQIYGNQPQHF
TRBV30,TRBJ1-3,CAWSTTGSGNTIYF
TRBV30,TRBJ2-7,CAWSLGTWSGTAYEQYF
TRBV5-4,TRBJ1-3,CASSSPDSSGNTIYF
TRBV4-1,TRBJ2-7,CASSASTSGSATYEQYF
TRBV5-8,TRBJ1-1,CASNLDKGDTEAFF
TRBV29-1,TRBJ2-1,CSATGQGSFDEQFF
TRBV19,TRBJ1-5,CASSAVRNQPQHF